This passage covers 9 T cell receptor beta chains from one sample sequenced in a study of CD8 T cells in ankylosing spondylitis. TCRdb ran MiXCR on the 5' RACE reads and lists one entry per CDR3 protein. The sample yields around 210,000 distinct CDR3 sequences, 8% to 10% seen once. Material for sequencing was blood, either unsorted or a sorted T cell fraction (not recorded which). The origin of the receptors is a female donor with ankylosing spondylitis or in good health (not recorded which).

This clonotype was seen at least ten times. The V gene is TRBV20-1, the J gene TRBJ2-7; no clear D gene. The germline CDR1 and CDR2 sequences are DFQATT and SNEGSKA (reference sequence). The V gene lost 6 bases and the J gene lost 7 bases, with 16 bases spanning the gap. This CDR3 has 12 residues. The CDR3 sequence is CSAPFFLEEQYF. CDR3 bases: TGCAGTGCCCCGTTCTTCCTGGAGGAGCAGTACTTC.

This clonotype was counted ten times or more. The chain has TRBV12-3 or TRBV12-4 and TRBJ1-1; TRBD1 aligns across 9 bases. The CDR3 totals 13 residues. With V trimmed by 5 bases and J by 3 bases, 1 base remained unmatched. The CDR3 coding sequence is TGTGCCAGCAGTCGACAGGGGGACACTGAAGCTTTCTTT. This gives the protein CASSRQGDTEAFF.

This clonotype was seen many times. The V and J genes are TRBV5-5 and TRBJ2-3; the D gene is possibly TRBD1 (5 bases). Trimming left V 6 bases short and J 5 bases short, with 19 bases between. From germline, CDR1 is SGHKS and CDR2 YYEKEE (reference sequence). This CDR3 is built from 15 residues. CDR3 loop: CASISDAGLRDTQYF. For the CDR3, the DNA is TGTGCCAGCATTTCGGATGCAGGGTTGAGAGATACGCAGTATTTT.

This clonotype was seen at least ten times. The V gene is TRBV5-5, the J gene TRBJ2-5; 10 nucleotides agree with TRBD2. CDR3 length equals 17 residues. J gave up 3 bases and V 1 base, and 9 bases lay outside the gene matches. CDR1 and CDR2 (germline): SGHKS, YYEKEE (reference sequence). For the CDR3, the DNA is TGTGCCAGCAGCTTGCTAGCGGGAGCTCGAGCAAAAGAGACCCAGTACTTC. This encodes CASSLLAGARAKETQYF.

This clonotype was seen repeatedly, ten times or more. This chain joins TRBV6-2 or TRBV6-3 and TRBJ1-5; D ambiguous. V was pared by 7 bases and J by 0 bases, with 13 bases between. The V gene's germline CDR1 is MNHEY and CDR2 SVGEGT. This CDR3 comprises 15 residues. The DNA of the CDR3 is TGTGCCAGCAAGTGGCAGAAATATAGCAATCAGCCCCAGCATTTT. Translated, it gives CASKWQKYSNQPQHF.

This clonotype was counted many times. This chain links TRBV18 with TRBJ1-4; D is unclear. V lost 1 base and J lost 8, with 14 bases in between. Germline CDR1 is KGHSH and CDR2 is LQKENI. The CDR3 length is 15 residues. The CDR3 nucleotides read TGTGCCAGCTCACCACGAGGGTCGTTATCGGAAAAACTGTTTTTT. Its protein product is CASSPRGSLSEKLFF.

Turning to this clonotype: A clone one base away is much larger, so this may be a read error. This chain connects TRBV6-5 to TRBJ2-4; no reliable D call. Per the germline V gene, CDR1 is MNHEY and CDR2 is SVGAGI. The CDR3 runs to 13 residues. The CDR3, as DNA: TGTACCAGCAGTTTCGGACGCGACGGCATTCAGTACTTC. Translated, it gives CTSSFGRDGIQYF.

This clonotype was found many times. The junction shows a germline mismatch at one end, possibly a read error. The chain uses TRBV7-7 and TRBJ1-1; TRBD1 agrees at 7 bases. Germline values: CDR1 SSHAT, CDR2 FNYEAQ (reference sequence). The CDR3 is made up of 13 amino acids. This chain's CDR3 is CASSKGAVTEAFF. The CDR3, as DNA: TGTGCTAGCAGTAAGGGGGCCGTCACTGAAGCTTTCTTT.

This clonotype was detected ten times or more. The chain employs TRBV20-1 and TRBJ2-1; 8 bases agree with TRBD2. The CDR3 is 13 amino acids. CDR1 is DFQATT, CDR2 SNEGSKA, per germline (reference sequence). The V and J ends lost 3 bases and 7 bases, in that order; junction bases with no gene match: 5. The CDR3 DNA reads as TGCAGTGCTAGTGAACTAGCGGCGAATGAGCAGTTCTTC. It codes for CSASELAANEQFF.